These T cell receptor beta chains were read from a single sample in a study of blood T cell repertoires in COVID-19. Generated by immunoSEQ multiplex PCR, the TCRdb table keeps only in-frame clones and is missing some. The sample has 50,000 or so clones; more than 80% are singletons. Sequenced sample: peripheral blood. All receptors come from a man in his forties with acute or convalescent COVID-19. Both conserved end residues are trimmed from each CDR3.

CDR3 protein: ASSLGRGTAGTNTGELF
V gene: TRBV7-9

CDR3 protein: ASSSGSRGGAVRETQY
V gene: TRBV5-6

CDR3 protein: ATSDGSVSNQPQH
V gene: TRBV24-1

CDR3 protein: ASSLRGGGEAF
V gene: TRBV7-9

CDR3 protein: ASSHGQLNEQF
V gene: TRBV3-1/TRBV3-2

CDR3 protein: ASSQEQAEYNEQF
V gene: TRBV4-1

CDR3 protein: ASSSGLAGATSETQY
V gene: TRBV9

CDR3 protein: ASSQGTGGRNQPQH
V gene: TRBV3-1/TRBV3-2

CDR3 protein: ASRPNRGNEQF
V gene: TRBV27

CDR3 protein: ASRPDGGRSNEQF
V gene: TRBV7-2

CDR3 protein: ASRRDSLNTEAF
V gene: TRBV6-5

CDR3 protein: ASSKGLAGGPETQY
V gene: TRBV3-1/TRBV3-2

CDR3 protein: ASSLGLAGGHEQF
V gene: TRBV3-1/TRBV3-2

CDR3 protein: ASSYSARAGNTIY
V gene: TRBV6-5

CDR3 protein: ASSVSAGGDNEQF
V gene: TRBV9

CDR3 protein: ASSPGQGYQPQH
V gene: TRBV6-5

CDR3 protein: ASSLNLLSGNTIY
V gene: TRBV7-9

CDR3 protein: ASSLAVTSEPDTQY
V gene: TRBV5-1

CDR3 protein: ASSPPGQGYEKLF
V gene: TRBV18

CDR3 protein: ASSYGQGLSGNTIY
V gene: TRBV6-5

CDR3 protein: ASSQDRGAREQY
V gene: TRBV11-2

CDR3 protein: ASSLSGTGNEKLF
V gene: TRBV5-8

CDR3 protein: ASSLGHGADTQY
V gene: TRBV9

CDR3 protein: AISEQGANTGELF
V gene: TRBV10-3

CDR3 protein: ASSSGTEGGELF
V gene: TRBV5-1

CDR3 protein: ASSRGGEETQY
V gene: TRBV2

CDR3 protein: ASSLDQGQGGYT
V gene: TRBV7-2

CDR3 protein: ASSQPAGTGSANTGELF
V gene: TRBV4-1

CDR3 protein: ASSFRGQYNEQF
V gene: TRBV3-1/TRBV3-2

CDR3 protein: ASSIDTNQPQH
V gene: TRBV5-4

CDR3 protein: ASSPTGTQGTGELF
V gene: TRBV18